This entry lists 26 T cell receptor beta chains sequenced from one sample in a study of cytomegalovirus exposure and HLA in healthy donors. PCR was performed using 60 Vbeta and 13 Jbeta primers. Clones were read by immunoSEQ multiplex PCR, and TCRdb kept only the in-frame ones, dropping some. This sample has more than 150,000 clones, with roughly 78% found just once. The sample comprised PBMCs. The receptors were gathered from a woman between 50 and 59 years old in good health and CMV-seropositive.

This chain joins TRBV5-1 and TRBJ1-2; TRBD1 aligns across 8 bases. The CDR3 runs 15 residues. V gave up 0 bases and J gave up 4 bases; unmatched junction bases: 5. Germline lookup yields CDR1 SGHRS and CDR2 YFSETQ. Here the CDR3 reads CASSLGQGSGYGYTF. The DNA for the CDR3 is TGCGCCAGCAGCTTGGGACAGGGGTCGGGCTATGGCTACACCTTC.

Note on this clone: At one boundary the junction diverges from the germline segment, which might be a read error. This sequence joins TRBV7-9 and TRBJ1-1, with D hard to call. Germline-derived CDR1 and CDR2 are SEHNR and FQNEAQ (reference sequence). The length of the CDR3 is 16 residues. CDR3 in DNA: TGTTCCAGCAGCCTCCGAGTAAATAACCGGGGCACTGAAGCTTTCTTT. Translated: CSSSLRVNNRGTEAFF.

The chain recombines TRBV7-9 with TRBJ2-7; 9 nucleotides line up with TRBD1. Germline assignment: CDR1 SEHNR and CDR2 FQNEAQ (reference sequence). This CDR3 has 14 amino acids. V shed 3 bases and J 1 base; nucleotides not matched to a gene: 1. The CDR3 DNA follows: TGTGCCAGCAGCTTGACAGGGGGGTCCTACGAGCAGTACTTC. Translated, it gives CASSLTGGSYEQYF.

The V and J genes are TRBV27 and TRBJ2-7; 7 nucleotides line up with TRBD2. The ends lost 5 bases at V and 6 bases at J; junction bases unmatched: 16. CDR3 size: 16 residues. From germline, CDR1 is MNHEY and CDR2 SMNVEV (reference sequence). In nucleotides, the CDR3 is TGTGCCAGCAGTCTCGCAGCGGGACTTTCCATGTCCGAGCAGTACTTC. It is translated as CASSLAAGLSMSEQYF.

This rearrangement joins TRBV27 to TRBJ2-3, with D hard to call. This CDR3 comprises 14 residues. Per the germline V gene, CDR1 is MNHEY and CDR2 is SMNVEV (reference sequence). V lost 8 bases and J lost 0, with 12 bases in between. The CDR3 nucleotides are TGTGCCAGCCGTACTGTCATTAGCACAGATACGCAGTATTTT. Translated: CASRTVISTDTQYF.

The chain couples TRBV27 to TRBJ1-2; 8 nucleotides line up with TRBD1. Trimming at V came to 8 bases and at J to 10 bases, leaving 15 bases not matched to a gene. This CDR3 has 14 residues. Per the germline V gene, CDR1 is MNHEY and CDR2 is SMNVEV (reference sequence). The CDR3 region is CASGLLGQGATYTF. The CDR3 bases are TGTGCCAGCGGCTTACTTGGACAGGGTGCAACCTACACCTTC.

The chain couples TRBV6-4 to TRBJ1-2, with unresolved D. V lost 0 bases to trimming and J lost 7 bases, with 12 bases between them. The CDR3 sequence is 14 residues long. Germline V gene data show CDR1 as MRHNA and CDR2 as SNTAGT. CDR3 nucleotide sequence: TGTGCCAGCAGTGACTCCATGGCGGTTGGTGGCTACACCTTC. This sequence encodes CASSDSMAVGGYTF.

The V and J genes are TRBV6-4 and TRBJ2-1; TRBD2 agrees at 8 bases. Trimming cost V 3 bases and J 4 bases; bases outside gene matches: 11. The CDR3 consists of 17 residues. The V gene's germline CDR1 is MRHNA and CDR2 SNTAGT. CDR3 protein: CASSEHGTSGDYNEQFF. The CDR3 DNA follows: TGTGCCAGCAGTGAGCATGGAACTAGCGGAGATTACAATGAGCAGTTCTTC.

The chain recombines TRBV5-5 with TRBJ2-6; perhaps TRBD2 as D (5 bases). V lost 2 bases and J 0 bases, leaving 15 bases between the germline ends. CDR1 SGHKS and CDR2 YYEKEE come from the germline V gene (reference sequence). The CDR3 loop spans 18 amino acids. For the CDR3, the DNA is TGTGCCAGCAGCTTAGCAGTGGACTTGAGCTCTGGGGCCAACGTCCTGACTTTC. It specifies CASSLAVDLSSGANVLTF.

The chain joins TRBV6-4 to TRBJ1-5, with D possibly matching TRBD1 (5 bases). The CDR3 consists of 16 residues. CDR1 is MRHNA, CDR2 SNTAGT, per germline. Trimming pared 4 bases from V and 2 bases from J, leaving 15 bases between. CDR3 residues: CASSASAGPGNQPQHF. CDR3 nucleotide sequence: TGTGCCAGCAGTGCTTCCGCGGGGCCGGGCAATCAGCCCCAGCATTTT.

This clone appeared a single time. The chain has TRBV27 and TRBJ1-6; D is possibly TRBD1 (6 bases). Germline lookup yields CDR1 MNHEY and CDR2 SMNVEV (reference sequence). This CDR3 comprises 16 residues. The ends were cut back, 4 bases at V and 1 base at J, with 11 bases in the middle. CDR3 in DNA: TGTGCCAGCAGTTCCAGGACAGTTTCCTATAATTCACCCCTCCACTTT. This sequence encodes CASSSRTVSYNSPLHF.

This clone showed up just once. V usage is TRBV4-2 and J usage is TRBJ2-3; a weak D match, TRBD2 (6 bases). This CDR3 spans 19 amino acids. Trimming cost V 3 bases and J 3 bases, with 25 bases left between them. Germline CDR1 reads LGHNA; CDR2 reads YNFKEQ. CDR3 amino acids: CASSHPPTRRRGATDTQYF. CDR3 DNA sequence: TGTGCCAGCAGCCACCCTCCGACGCGGCGGCGGGGAGCTACAGATACGCAGTATTTT.

The V call is TRBV28, the J call TRBJ2-5; TRBD2 matches at 14 bases. The germline gives CDR1 MDHEN, CDR2 SYDVKM. The CDR3 is made up of 16 amino acids. V shed 7 bases, J shed 5 bases, and the junction held 9 bases outside the gene matches. Here the CDR3 reads CASINPGLAGAETQYF. CDR3 bases: TGTGCCAGCATAAACCCGGGACTAGCGGGAGCGGAGACCCAGTACTTC. The full variable domain, rest sourced from reference TRBV28 and TRBJ2-5, is DVKVTQSSRYLVKRTGEKVFLECVQDMDHENMFWYRQDPGLGLRLIYFSYDVKMKEKGDIPEGYSVSREKKERFSLILESASTNQTSMYLCASINPGLAGAETQYFGPGTRLLVL.

This clone was counted only a few times. This chain connects TRBV28 to TRBJ1-2; TRBD1 matches at 7 bases. The V gene's germline CDR1 is MDHEN and CDR2 SYDVKM. There are 15 residues in the CDR3. Losses at the gene ends were 5 bases for V and 1 base for J; bases not matched to a gene: 7. The CDR3 nucleotides read TGTGCCAGCAGTCCAGGACAGGCATTTAACTATGGCTACACCTTC. Translation gives CASSPGQAFNYGYTF.

The rearrangement links TRBV4-3 to TRBJ1-2; D remains unclear. CDR3 length: 14 amino acids. Germline V gene data show CDR1 as LGHNA and CDR2 as YSLEER. The V gene lost 7 bases and the J gene lost 3 bases, with 15 bases spanning the gap. The CDR3 sequence: CASNRGLQDYGYTF. CDR3 DNA sequence: TGCGCCAGCAACCGAGGGTTACAAGACTATGGCTACACCTTC.

V usage is TRBV6-5 and J usage is TRBJ1-1; D remains ambiguous. This CDR3 has 15 amino acids. Germline CDR1 MNHEY, CDR2 SVGAGI. V shed 1 base and J shed 5 bases, with 14 bases lying between them. DNA for the CDR3: TGTGCCAGCAGTTACTACTCCGGGTTTGGGACTGAAGCTTTCTTT. Translating gives CASSYYSGFGTEAFF.

This chain uses TRBV27 with TRBJ2-5, with TRBD1 matching over 7 bases. CDR1 MNHEY and CDR2 SMNVEV come from the germline V gene (reference sequence). V gave up 5 bases and J gave up 11 bases; unmatched junction bases: 20. The CDR3 has 16 residues. CDR3 loop: CASSMVGTPGQGEQYF. The CDR3 DNA is TGTGCCAGCAGTATGGTCGGGACCCCCGGGCAGGGGGAGCAGTACTTC.

This chain uses TRBV4-3 with TRBJ2-5; 8 bases fit TRBD2. The CDR3 spans 16 residues. Germline CDR1 is LGHNA and CDR2 is YSLEER. The V and J ends lost 0 bases and 1 base, in that order; junction bases with no gene match: 4. CDR3 protein: CASSQDALAGQETQYF. CDR3 nucleotide sequence: TGCGCCAGCAGCCAAGATGCGCTAGCGGGCCAAGAGACCCAGTACTTC.

Only one count was recorded for this clone. The chain has TRBV10-1 and TRBJ1-5, with D possibly matching TRBD1 (6 bases). V was shortened by 0 bases and J by 7 bases, with 13 bases between the two germline ends. There are 15 residues in the CDR3. Germline V gives CDR1 WNHNN, CDR2 SYGVQD (reference sequence). CDR3 sequence: CASSESLTGGQPQHF. The CDR3 nucleotides read TGCGCCAGCAGTGAGTCGTTGACAGGAGGCCAGCCCCAGCATTTT.

The CDR3 nucleotides are TGCGCCAGCAGCTTAACTAGCGGGGAAGAGCAGTACTTC. This translates into CASSLTSGEEQYF. The gene calls are TRBV5-1 and TRBJ2-7; 10 bases fit TRBD2. The CDR3 spans 13 residues. The germline CDR1 and CDR2 sequences are SGHRS and YFSETQ. The V segment lost 2 bases and the J segment 7 bases; nucleotides outside the gene matches: 3.

The V gene is TRBV28, the J gene TRBJ2-7, with TRBD1 matching over 11 bases. This CDR3 region has 15 residues. V gave up 2 bases and J gave up 6 bases; unmatched junction bases: 6. Germline V CDR1 and CDR2: MDHEN, SYDVKM. The DNA of the CDR3 is TGTGCCAGCAGTTTAGGGGGGGGACAGGGGGGCGAGCAGTACTTC. It is translated as CASSLGGGQGGEQYF.

The chain recombines TRBV19 with TRBJ2-7, with TRBD1 identical over 7 bases. V dropped 9 bases and J dropped 9; count of bases not matched to a gene: 8. The CDR3 has 11 residues. Germline CDR1 and CDR2: LNHDA and SQIVND (reference sequence). Here the CDR3 reads CASRTGLSQYF. The DNA for the CDR3 is TGTGCCAGCCGGACAGGACTTTCGCAGTACTTC.

The CDR3 nucleotides are TGCGCCAGCAGCCTTCAGACAGGGAGCGACGAGCAGTACTTC. This gives the protein CASSLQTGSDEQYF. V usage is TRBV4-3 and J usage is TRBJ2-7; 7 nucleotides align to TRBD1. The CDR3 is 14 amino acids. V shed 4 bases and J 5 bases; nucleotides not matched to a gene: 8. Germline V gene data show CDR1 as LGHNA and CDR2 as YSLEER.

This clone was detected a few times. V usage is TRBV5-6 and J usage is TRBJ2-2; the match to TRBD2 covers 7 bases. V gave up 0 bases and J gave up 9 bases; unmatched junction bases: 5. This CDR3 comprises 14 residues. In germline, CDR1 is SGHDT, CDR2 YYEEEE. The CDR3 is CASSLERGRRELFF. As DNA, the CDR3 is TGTGCCAGCAGCTTGGAGCGCGGGAGACGGGAGCTGTTTTTT.

J is TRBJ1-1 and V is TRBV11-2; D call uncertain. This CDR3 comprises 13 residues. V was pared by 2 bases and J by 1 base, with 5 bases between. CDR1 and CDR2 (germline): SGHAT, FQNNGV. This CDR3 is CASSLRENTEAFF. CDR3 in DNA: TGTGCCAGCAGCTTAAGAGAGAACACTGAAGCTTTCTTT.

The chain joins TRBV9 to TRBJ1-1; the D gene is possibly TRBD1 (6 bases). Germline CDR1 is SGDLS and CDR2 is YYNGEE. V was clipped by 0 bases and J by 2 bases, with 11 bases between them. The CDR3 has 15 amino acids. CDR3 protein: CASSVVGTKNTEAFF. The CDR3 DNA follows: TGTGCCAGCAGCGTAGTGGGGACAAAAAACACTGAAGCTTTCTTT.